This T cell receptor (beta chain) is drawn from a study of CXCR3-negative and CXCR3-positive naive CD8 T cells. CD45RO-CCR7+CD27+CD95- was the phenotype of naive CD8+ T cells. With regard to this clonotype: What it binds is unknown.

Via 5' RACE with UMI labels, TRB cDNA libraries were prepared. TCRdb re-called the 5' RACE reads and gives one entry per CDR3 protein, without DNA. This sample contains around 50,000 distinct CDR3 sequences. Study-wide points: Researchers reported similar TRBV-TRBJ usage in naive CXCR3-negative and CXCR3-positive cells, though memory differed. Hydrophobicity of TRB CDR3s was greater in CXCR3-positive naive cells than in CXCR3-negative naive cells. The study found comparably high diversity in both naive subsets and much lower diversity in memory CD8+ cells. Freshly isolated PBMCs were used in most assays, given partial CXCR3 loss after freezing.

The CDR3 has 16 amino acids. In germline, CDR1 is SGDLS, CDR2 YYNGEE. Sequencing input: naive CXCR3+ CD8+ T cells from blood. Regarding subset: CD45RO-CCR7+CD27+CD95- naive CD8+ T cells expressing CXCR3 (TNR3+). The origin of this receptor is a human donor in good health. Some clones in this sample may be carry-over from other donors' samples. V and J are TRBV9 and TRBJ2-2; the TCRdb D gene call, TRBD1, has no DNA to confirm it. CDR3 sequence: CASSGTGTGNTGELFF.